The entry below describes one TCR beta chain. A read error may be the cause here, since a much bigger clone is one base away. TCRdb redid the calling of the 5' RACE reads with MiXCR, one entry per CDR3 protein. Of about 570,000 distinct CDR3 sequences detected, 9.6% appear once; the ten largest clones hold 3%. These data are taken from a study of identical twins. Germline V lookup: CDR1 LNHNV, CDR2 YYDKDF (reference sequence). With 0 bases removed from V and 0 bases from J, the gap between germline ends came to 10 bases. The CDR3 spans 16 residues. The data were also submitted as part of a second study, on yellow fever vaccine responses in identical twins.

This receptor was obtained from a young woman in good health. The rearrangement uses TRBV15 and TRBJ2-3; either TRBD1 or TRBD2 may fit D (6 bases each). The sample taken for sequencing was PBMCs. The CDR3 sequence: CATSRDRGPSTDTQYF. CDR3 nucleotides: TGTGCCACCAGCAGAGACCGGGGGCCGAGCACAGATACGCAGTATTTT.